This entry concerns a single TCR beta chain. This clonotype was observed a handful of times. Its antigen is unknown. No base qualities exist here, and no much larger clone lies one base off it. The CDR3 contains 15 residues, cysteine and phenylalanine counted. The kept DNA is CDR3 alone, 45 bases in frame from the first base. The germline V gene yields SNHLY for CDR1 and FYNNEI for CDR2. Systemically healthy Caucasian individuals from Russia, 35 to 40 in total and aged about 6 to 100 years, were included as donors. Approximately 10 milliliters of peripheral blood were collected from each donor into EDTA-treated Vacutainer tubes. Ficoll-Paque density-gradient centrifugation was used to isolate PBMCs, with at least 6.5 million per sample. Trizol reagent was used to extract total RNA from PBMCs, with at least 5 micrograms per sample. The percentages of naive CD45RAhigh/CD27high T cells were determined by flow cytometry on a PBMC aliquot from every donor.

The protocol used for the library was 5' RACE. Reads for this sample came from an Illumina HiSeq 2500. A second PCR of about 7 to 12 cycles was performed with a sample-barcoded 5' primer and a J-beta primer mix. A template-switch 5' adaptor carrying 12 random nucleotides introduced a unique molecular identifier onto each TCR beta cDNA molecule. Each sample yielded at least 2.5 million CDR3-containing paired-end reads. First-strand cDNA synthesis was performed from all RNA using the Mint cDNA synthesis kit, with priming by a TRBC-specific oligonucleotide. Following uracil-DNA glycosylase treatment, all cDNA underwent a first 18-cycle PCR with the universal primers M1SS and BC2_uni_R. Turning to the authors' computational methods: Each sample was normalized by randomly selecting 1 million high-quality reads, each carrying a distinct molecular identifier. Instead of being binned into consensus sequences, reads with shared molecular identifiers were discarded. CDR3 identification, clonotype clustering and error correction used MiTCR with a Q25 quality threshold and the strictest error-elimination algorithm. A nonparametric unseen species model with Euler transformation was used to estimate lower-bound total TCR beta diversity. TCRdb reprocessed the public reads (quality trimming at Q25 with fastp, clone calling with MiXCR) and kept in-frame beta chains. Identical CDR3 proteins give one entry, which carries the most common genes and DNA. V and J calls and clone size were set by TCRdb, not the authors. This sample is represented by roughly 1.5 million distinct CDR3 sequences; under 55% of them were singletons. The ten largest clones take up around 4% of the sample.

This specimen belongs to a study of blood T cells in healthy people across ages (dated by TCRdb to between 2014 and 2017). Looking at the study overall: In model experiments, template switching captured about one uniquely barcoded TCR beta cDNA molecule for every two T cells. Two additional independent replicas of 1 million unique cDNA reads from the same blood draw were analyzed for two donors (one aged 18 to 29 and one aged 80 or older). Donors of different ages were randomly distributed across sequencing lanes to avoid experimental bias. Age-related changes in TCR beta repertoire diversity were measured in the study by deep sequencing normalized with unique cDNA molecular identifiers. Donors were grouped into four age groups: young (average roughly 17 years), middle-aged (roughly 37), aged (around 60) and long-lived (about 82). Summary of the overall study and its limitations: As age increased, observed TCR beta diversity per million T cells dropped in a roughly linear way, and a significant reduction was already evident by age around 41. Because the CMV infection status of the donors was unknown, age-related changes in expanded clonotypes may potentially have been confounded. The percentage of naive T cells measured by flow cytometry correlated strongly with observed TCR beta diversity. Compared with the aged group, the long-lived group had more naive CD4+ T cells, fewer expanded clones and increased TCR diversity, a pattern suggesting age selection. Estimates of total diversity based on one million sequenced T cells were regarded as lower bounds and as underestimates. Since profiling was done on bulk unsorted PBMCs, naive and antigen-experienced compartments could not be conclusively compared.

The TCR comes from a woman under 30 in good health. Recombination joined TRBV2 with TRBJ2-1; there is no confident call for the D gene. Near its end, the DNA agrees better with TRBJ2-7, so the J call may be wrong. Specimen: blood. The nucleotides read TGTGCCAGCAGTGACCACTTTCTCTCCTACAATGAGCAGTACTTC. Translation gives CASSDHFLSYNEQYF.